This T cell receptor (beta chain) was profiled in a study of cytomegalovirus exposure and HLA in healthy donors. Donors were ostensibly healthy at sampling, although undocumented immune exposures were probable. Germline loops: CDR1 LNHDA, CDR2 SQIVND (reference sequence). V shed 3 bases and J shed 5 bases, with 13 bases lying between them. The CDR3 has 15 residues. A multiplex PCR was run with 60 Vbeta primers and 13 Jbeta primers. The repertoire was sequenced with immunoSEQ multiplex PCR; TCRdb's copy has only in-frame clones and lacks some. The profile shows 150,000 to 200,000 clones, around 82% of them singletons.

Sequencing input: PBMCs. The source of this sequence is a man aged 35-49 years in good health and CMV-seropositive. The chain employs TRBV19 and TRBJ1-4; D ambiguous. For the CDR3, the DNA is TGTGCCAGTAGTATTGCGAGCGGCTCGAATGAAAAACTGTTTTTT. Amino acids: CASSIASGSNEKLFF.